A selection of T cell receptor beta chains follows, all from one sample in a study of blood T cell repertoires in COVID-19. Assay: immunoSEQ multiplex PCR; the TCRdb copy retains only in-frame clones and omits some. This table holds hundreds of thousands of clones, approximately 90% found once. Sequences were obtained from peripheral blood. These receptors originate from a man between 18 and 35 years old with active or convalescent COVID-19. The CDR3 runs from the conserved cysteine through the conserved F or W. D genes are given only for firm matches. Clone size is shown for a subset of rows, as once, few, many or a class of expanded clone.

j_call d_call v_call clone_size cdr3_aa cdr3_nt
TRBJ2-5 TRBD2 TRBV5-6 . CASSLGLGGGPSETQYF TGTGCCAGCAGCTTGGGTTTGGGCGGGGGGCCCTCGGAGACCCAGTACTTC
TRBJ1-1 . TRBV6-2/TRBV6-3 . CASSPRTEVTMNTEAFF TGTGCCAGCAGCCCTCGGACAGAAGTAACGATGAACACTGAAGCTTTCTTT
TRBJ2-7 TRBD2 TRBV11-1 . CASTQRESDEQYF TGTGCCAGCACCCAGCGGGAATCGGACGAGCAGTACTTC
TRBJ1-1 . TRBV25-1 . CASRSTGPGHTEAFF TGTGCCAGCAGATCTACAGGGCCTGGGCACACTGAAGCTTTCTTT
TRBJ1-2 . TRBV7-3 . CASSYSSNYGYTF TGTGCCAGCAGCTATTCCTCTAACTATGGCTACACCTTC
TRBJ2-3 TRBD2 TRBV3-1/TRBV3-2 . CASSQEYGGGEDTQYF TGTGCCAGCAGCCAAGAGTATGGGGGGGGAGAGGATACGCAGTATTTT
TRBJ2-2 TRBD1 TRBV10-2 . CASRGGPPGELFF TGCGCCAGCAGAGGGGGCCCACCCGGGGAGCTGTTTTTT
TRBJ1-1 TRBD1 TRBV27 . CASSNEQGVVNTEAFF TGTGCCAGCAGCAATGAACAGGGGGTGGTGAACACTGAAGCTTTCTTT
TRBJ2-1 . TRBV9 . CASTEGLLVGGNEQFF TGTGCCAGCACCGAGGGTCTCCTAGTAGGCGGCAATGAGCAGTTCTTC
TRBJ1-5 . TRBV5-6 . CASSLQDSGNQPQHF TGTGCCAGCAGCCTGCAGGACTCTGGCAATCAGCCCCAGCATTTT
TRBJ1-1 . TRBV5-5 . CASSLDVRGTEAFF TGTGCCAGCAGCTTGGATGTGCGGGGCACTGAAGCTTTCTTT
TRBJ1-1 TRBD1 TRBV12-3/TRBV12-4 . CASSFGQVAFF TGTGCCAGCAGTTTCGGACAGGTTGCTTTCTTT
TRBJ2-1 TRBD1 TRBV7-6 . CASSLERGHEQFF TGTGCCAGCAGCTTAGAGAGGGGGCATGAGCAGTTCTTC
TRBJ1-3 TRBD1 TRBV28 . CASRTTGASGNTIYF TGTGCCAGCAGGACGACAGGGGCATCTGGAAACACCATATATTTT
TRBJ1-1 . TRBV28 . CASAPGSGAFF TGTGCCAGCGCCCCAGGTTCGGGGGCTTTCTTT
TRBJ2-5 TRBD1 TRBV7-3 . CASSLGQGWETQYF TGTGCCAGCAGCTTAGGACAGGGCTGGGAGACCCAGTACTTC
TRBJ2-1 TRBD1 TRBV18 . CASSPDRGLNEQFF TGTGCCAGCTCACCGGACAGGGGGCTCAATGAGCAGTTCTTC
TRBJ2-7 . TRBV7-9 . CASSSTGYEQYF TGTGCCAGCAGCTCGACAGGCTACGAGCAGTACTTC
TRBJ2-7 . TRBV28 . CASSPFDEQYF TGTGCCAGCAGCCCCTTTGACGAGCAGTACTTC
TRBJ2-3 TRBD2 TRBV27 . CASSLAGGPRDTQYF TGTGCCAGCAGTTTAGCGGGAGGGCCACGAGATACGCAGTATTTT
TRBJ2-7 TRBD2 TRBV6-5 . CASSPTSGASYEQYF TGTGCCAGCAGCCCCACTAGCGGAGCATCCTACGAGCAGTACTTC
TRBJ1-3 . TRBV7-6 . CASSLVGGLGNTIYF TGTGCCAGCAGCCTCGTGGGGGGGCTCGGAAACACCATATATTTT
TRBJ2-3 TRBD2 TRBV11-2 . CASSLSGLADSTDTQYF TGTGCCAGCAGCTTATCCGGACTAGCGGATAGCACAGATACGCAGTATTTT
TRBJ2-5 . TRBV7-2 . CASSFRRGKKETQYF TGTGCCAGCAGTTTCCGACGCGGAAAGAAAGAGACCCAGTACTTC
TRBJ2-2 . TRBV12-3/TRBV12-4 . CASSSQGTGELFF TGTGCCAGCAGTTCGCAGGGCACCGGGGAGCTGTTTTTT
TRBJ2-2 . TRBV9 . CASSVGQGGTGELFF TGTGCCAGCAGCGTAGGTCAGGGTGGCACCGGGGAGCTGTTTTTT
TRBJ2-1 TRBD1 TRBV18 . CASSIMTGYYNEQFF TGTGCCAGCTCCATAATGACAGGGTATTACAATGAGCAGTTCTTC
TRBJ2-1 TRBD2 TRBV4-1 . CASSQEWGASGRRDEQFF TGCGCCAGCAGCCAAGAGTGGGGGGCTAGCGGGAGGAGGGATGAGCAGTTCTTC
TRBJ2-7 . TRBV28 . CASSPGGQTYEQYF TGTGCCAGCAGTCCCGGGGGGCAGACCTACGAGCAGTACTTC
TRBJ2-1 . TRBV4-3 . CASSLVGWSEQFF TGCGCCAGCAGCCTCGTCGGTTGGAGTGAGCAGTTCTTC
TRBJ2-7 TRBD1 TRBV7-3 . CASSLLGTGVHEQYF TGTGCCAGCAGCCTCTTAGGGACAGGGGTCCACGAGCAGTACTTC
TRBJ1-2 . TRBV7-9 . CASSFSRGFYGYTF TGTGCCAGCAGCTTCTCGCGCGGTTTCTATGGCTACACCTTC
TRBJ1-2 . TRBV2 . CASSAPRQSAGGYTF TGTGCCAGCAGCGCCCCCAGACAGTCTGCCGGGGGCTACACCTTC
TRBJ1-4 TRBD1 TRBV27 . CASSTGGEKLFF TGTGCCAGCAGCACAGGGGGGGAAAAACTGTTTTTT
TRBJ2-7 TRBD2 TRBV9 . CASSPRGGFDEQYF TGTGCCAGCAGCCCCCGCGGGGGATTCGACGAGCAGTACTTC
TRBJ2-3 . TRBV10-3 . CAISGAQFGDTQYF TGTGCCATCAGTGGGGCACAGTTCGGAGATACGCAGTATTTT
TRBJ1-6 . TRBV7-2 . CASSSGYQYSPLHF TGTGCCAGCAGCTCGGGGTATCAGTATTCACCCCTCCACTTT
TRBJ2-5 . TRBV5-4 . CASSQNRVETQYF TGTGCCAGCAGCCAGAACAGGGTGGAGACCCAGTACTTC
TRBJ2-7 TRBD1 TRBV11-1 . CASSSTGTVYEQYF TGTGCCAGCAGCTCAACCGGGACAGTCTACGAGCAGTACTTC
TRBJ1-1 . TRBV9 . CASSSYDRPNTEAFF TGTGCCAGCAGCTCATATGACAGGCCGAACACTGAAGCTTTCTTT
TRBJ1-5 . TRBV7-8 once CASSLGGGQPQHF TGTGCCAGCAGCCTCGGGGGGGGCCAGCCCCAGCATTTT
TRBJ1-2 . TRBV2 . CASRGEFSYGYTF TGTGCCAGCCGGGGAGAGTTTAGCTATGGCTACACCTTC
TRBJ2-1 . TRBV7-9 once CASSSLGGVGEGWGEQFF TGTGCCAGCAGCAGCCTCGGTGGTGTGGGAGAAGGTTGGGGTGAGCAGTTCTTC
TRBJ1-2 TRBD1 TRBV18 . CASSDMGQGGGYTF TGTGCCAGCTCAGACATGGGACAGGGAGGAGGCTACACCTTC
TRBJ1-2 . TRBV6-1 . CASSERRGYTF TGTGCCAGCAGTGAGCGGAGGGGCTACACCTTC
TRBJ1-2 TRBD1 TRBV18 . CASSPGTGADYGYTF TGTGCCAGCTCACCTGGGACAGGGGCGGACTATGGCTACACCTTC
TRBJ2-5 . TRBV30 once CACVFAGTETQYF TGTGCCTGTGTTTTTGCGGGGACGGAGACCCAGTACTTC
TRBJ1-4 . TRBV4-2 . CASSQLLPRDNEKLFF TGTGCCAGCAGCCAACTACTGCCCAGGGATAATGAAAAACTGTTTTTT
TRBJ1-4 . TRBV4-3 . CASGEIEGTLFF TGCGCCAGCGGCGAAATCGAGGGTACACTGTTTTTT
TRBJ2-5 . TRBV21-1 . CASSKGLAGNQETQYF TGTGCCAGCAGCAAAGGTCTAGCGGGAAACCAAGAGACCCAGTACTTC
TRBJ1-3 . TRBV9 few CASSVMGRRGFGNTIYF TGTGCCAGCAGCGTAATGGGGCGAAGGGGTTTTGGAAACACCATATATTTT
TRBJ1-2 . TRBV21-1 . CASSKRVEGTNYGYTF TGTGCCAGCAGCAAGAGGGTTGAGGGTACTAACTATGGCTACACCTTC
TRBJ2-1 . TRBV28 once CASKGLYNEQFF TGTGCCAGCAAGGGACTCTACAATGAGCAGTTCTTC